Given below is one T cell receptor (beta chain) in context. A single base separates this from a much larger clone, so it may be a read error. Germline CDR1 reads SQVTM; CDR2 reads ANQGSEA. Trimming removed 1 base from V and 8 bases from J, with 11 bases in between. This CDR3 is built from 12 residues. This entry is derived from a study of T cells in Graves' hyperthyroidism and ophthalmopathy. Graves' hyperthyroidism is called stable when ophthalmopathy does not progress within 18 months. Diagnoses rested on clinical symptoms, serum thyroxine and TRAb, thyroid ultrasound and orbital computed tomography. Fresh peripheral blood, roughly 10 ml, was the source of the PBMCs. RNA transcripts were the template for amplifying TCR beta CDR3 regions. During a first-round RT-PCR of the TCR CDR3, the HTBI primer set was used. TCRdb ran MiXCR on the multiplex PCR reads and lists one entry per CDR3 protein. The sample lists hundreds of thousands of distinct CDR3 sequences; roughly an eighth were seen once.

This clonotype originated in a woman under 30 with Graves' hyperthyroidism. The gene calls are TRBV29-1 and TRBJ1-1, with unresolved D. Sequenced sample: blood. The CDR3 sequence: CSVEAPTSEAFF. CDR3 sequence (DNA): TGCAGCGTTGAAGCACCAACCTCCGAAGCTTTCTTT.